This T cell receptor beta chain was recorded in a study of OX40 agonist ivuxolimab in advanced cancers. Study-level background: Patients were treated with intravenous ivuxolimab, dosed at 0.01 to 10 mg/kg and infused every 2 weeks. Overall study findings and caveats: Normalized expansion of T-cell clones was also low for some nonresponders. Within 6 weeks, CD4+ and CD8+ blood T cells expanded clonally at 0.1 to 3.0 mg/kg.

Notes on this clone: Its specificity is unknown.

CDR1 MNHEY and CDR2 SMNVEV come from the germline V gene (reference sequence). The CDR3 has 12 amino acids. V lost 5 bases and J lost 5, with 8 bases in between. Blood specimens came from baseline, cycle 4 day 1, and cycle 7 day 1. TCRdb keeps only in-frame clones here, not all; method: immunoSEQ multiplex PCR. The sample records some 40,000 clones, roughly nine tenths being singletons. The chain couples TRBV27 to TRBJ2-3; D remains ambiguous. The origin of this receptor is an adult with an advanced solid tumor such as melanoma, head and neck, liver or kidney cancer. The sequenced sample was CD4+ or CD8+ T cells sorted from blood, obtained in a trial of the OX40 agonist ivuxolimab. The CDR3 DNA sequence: TGTGCCAGCAGTCAATTTGGAGATACGCAGTATTTT. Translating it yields CASSQFGDTQYF.